Following are 23 T cell receptor beta chains from one sample sequenced in a study of regulatory T cells in long-lasting Graves disease. Time point reported: persistent/refractory GD, antithyroid drugs over 5 years with positive TRAb. The authors made the TCR library using RNA they extracted from PBMCs. Building the TCR beta libraries relied on iRepertoire HTBI primers, and CDR3 regions underwent Arm-PCR. Each CDR3 protein is one row after TCRdb ran MiXCR on the multiplex PCR reads. The sample has over 450,000 distinct CDR3 sequences, around a fifth seen once. Source: peripheral blood mononuclear cells (PBMCs), taken when the disease was refractory, from a patient treated with antithyroid drugs. These receptors were taken from a female donor with Graves disease.

This clonotype was seen at least ten times. The rearrangement links TRBV11-2 to TRBJ2-5, with unresolved D. This CDR3 has 16 residues. The germline V gene encodes CDR1 SGHAT and CDR2 FQNNGV. Trimming took 3 bases from V and 2 from J, leaving 16 bases between them. The CDR3 sequence is CASSFRSAGQQETQYF. The CDR3 DNA is TGTGCCAGCAGCTTTAGGTCGGCCGGTCAGCAAGAGACCCAGTACTTC.

There are a few counts of this clonotype. The CDR3, as DNA: TGTGCCAGCAGCGCCGGGACAGGTGTTCTTTATGGCTACACCTTC. Protein product: CASSAGTGVLYGYTF. This rearrangement joins TRBV5-6 to TRBJ1-2; 8 bases match TRBD1. This CDR3 contains 15 residues. Germline V gene data show CDR1 as SGHDT and CDR2 as YYEEEE. V gave up 4 bases and J gave up 5 bases; unmatched junction bases: 10. The full variable domain, completed using reference TRBV5-6 and TRBJ1-2, is DAGVTQSPTHLIKTRGQQVTLRCSPKSGHDTVSWYQQALGQGPQFIFQYYEEEERQRGNFPDRFSGHQFPNYSSELNVNALLLGDSALYLCASSAGTGVLYGYTFGSGTRLTVV.

A few counts support this clonotype. The chain joins TRBV4-3 to TRBJ1-5; 8 bases line up with TRBD1. The CDR3 contains 14 residues. Germline V gives CDR1 LGHNA, CDR2 YSLEER. V lost 1 base to trimming and J lost 8 bases; unmatched junction nucleotides: 4. CDR3 in amino acids: CASSQGQGKEPQHF. CDR3 DNA sequence: TGCGCCAGCAGCCAAGGACAGGGGAAAGAGCCCCAGCATTTT.

Regarding this clonotype: A read error may be the cause here, since a much bigger clone is one base away. The V gene is TRBV2, the J gene TRBJ1-1, with D tentatively TRBD1 (5 bases). CDR1 is SNHLY and CDR2 is FYNNEI in the germline V gene. This CDR3 comprises 12 residues. The V gene lost 4 bases and the J gene lost 10 bases, with 13 bases spanning the gap. DNA of the CDR3: TGTGCCAGCAGTGGGGGTGGGGGGGGAGCTTTCTTT. Encoded protein: CASSGGGGGAFF.

This clonotype has only a few counts. V gene TRBV2 combines with J gene TRBJ2-3; 7 nucleotides match TRBD1. The CDR3 is 15 amino acids. CDR1 and CDR2 from the germline V gene are SNHLY and FYNNEI. V lost 6 bases to trimming and J lost 2 bases; unmatched junction nucleotides: 8. CDR3 region: CASRGDSYNTDTQYF. Written as DNA, the CDR3 is TGTGCCAGCAGGGGGGACAGCTACAACACAGATACGCAGTATTTT.

This clonotype occurred many times. The chain carries TRBV28 and TRBJ2-5, with D possibly being TRBD1 or TRBD2 (5 bases each). CDR1 is MDHEN and CDR2 is SYDVKM in the germline V gene. The CDR3 spans 16 residues. V gave up 6 bases and J gave up 5 bases, with 22 bases separating them. The CDR3 loop reads CASSPRGAVLWETQYF. The CDR3 region has the DNA TGTGCCAGCAGCCCGCGAGGGGCGGTACTATGGGAGACCCAGTACTTC.

This clonotype occurred many times. This chain uses TRBV10-3 with TRBJ2-5; D is ambiguous. This CDR3 is 15 amino acids long. CDR1 and CDR2 from the germline V gene are ENHRY and SYGVKD. V dropped 0 bases and J dropped 5 bases, with 13 bases sitting between them. The CDR3 sequence is CAISESPQSSETQYF. CDR3 nucleotides: TGTGCCATCAGTGAGTCCCCCCAAAGCAGTGAGACCCAGTACTTC.

The chain couples TRBV7-3 to TRBJ1-1; D remains unclear. The CDR3 covers 13 residues. Trimming cost V 6 bases and J 0 bases, with 8 bases left between them. Germline V lookup: CDR1 SGHTA, CDR2 FQGTGA. The CDR3 protein is CASSAPLNTEAFF. DNA for the CDR3: TGTGCCAGCAGTGCACCCCTGAACACTGAAGCTTTCTTT. Full variable domain (rest looked up from reference TRBV7-3 and TRBJ1-1): GAGVSQTPSNKVTEKGKYVELRCDPISGHTALYWYRQSLGQGPEFLIYFQGTGAADDSGLPNDRFFAVRPEGSVSTLKIQRTERGDSAVYLCASSAPLNTEAFFGQGTRLTVV.

This clonotype appeared many times. The CDR3 DNA sequence: TGTGCCAGCAGCCCATCACCGGGGAACACTGAAGCTTTCTTT. Amino acids: CASSPSPGNTEAFF. This chain links TRBV3-1 with TRBJ1-1; D ambiguous. This CDR3 has 14 residues. Germline-derived CDR1 and CDR2 are LGHDT and YNNKEL (reference sequence). V gave up 4 bases and J gave up 1 base, with 10 bases separating them.

This clonotype has a count of ten or more. V usage is TRBV12-3 or TRBV12-4 and J usage is TRBJ2-7; TRBD1 matches 11 bases. The CDR3 sequence is 17 residues long. The V and J ends lost 4 bases and 3 bases, in that order; junction bases with no gene match: 11. For the CDR3, the DNA is TGTGCCAGCAGTTCCCCGGGACAGGGGGGGTGGGTCTACGAGCAGTACTTC. Translating gives CASSSPGQGGWVYEQYF.

This clonotype was seen at least ten times. The conserved closing phenylalanine or tryptophan is absent in this CDR3, likely reflecting a read error. Because the CDR3's place on the DNA is in doubt, the DNA is left out and the CDR3 is given as listed by TCRdb. This chain uses TRBV20-1 with TRBJ1-6; the table's D call, TRBD1, has no DNA check behind it. Per germline, CDR1 DFQATT and CDR2 SNEGSKA (reference sequence). The CDR3 extends over 12 residues, inclusive of both ends. The chain's CDR3 is CSARTQGGQGLV.

This clonotype was seen at least ten times. This chain connects TRBV13 to TRBJ2-5, with TRBD2 matching over 7 bases. The CDR3 is made up of 14 amino acids. Trimming took 6 bases from V and 2 from J; bases not matched to a gene: 6. From germline, CDR1 is PRHDT and CDR2 FYEKMQ (reference sequence). DNA for the CDR3: TGTGCCAGCAGTATGAGCGGGGAACAAGAGACCCAGTACTTC. It encodes CASSMSGEQETQYF.

This clonotype was seen more than once but under ten times. Here the CDR3 DNA reads TGTGCCACCAGCACGTTCAGACAGGGTTTAGACACTGAAGCTTTCTTT. Protein sequence: CATSTFRQGLDTEAFF. The rearrangement joins TRBV15 to TRBJ1-1; 7 bases align to TRBD1. The germline V gene encodes CDR1 LNHNV and CDR2 YYDKDF (reference sequence). The CDR3 runs 16 residues. V lost 4 bases to trimming and J lost 3 bases; unmatched junction nucleotides: 11. The variable domain in full, with the rest retrieved from reference TRBV15 and TRBJ1-1, is DAMVIQNPRYQVTQFGKPVTLSCSQTLNHNVMYWYQQKSSQAPKLLFHYYDKDFNNEADTPDNFQSRRPNTSFCFLDIRSPGLGDTAMYLCATSTFRQGLDTEAFFGQGTRLTVV.

Only a few counts were recorded for this clonotype. At one of its ends the junction is not consistent with the germline gene, which may arise from a read error. The chain employs TRBV7-7 and TRBJ2-2, with D perhaps assigned TRBD1 or TRBD2 (5 bases each). CDR1 and CDR2 from the germline V gene are SSHAT and FNYEAQ (reference sequence). This CDR3 is built from 14 residues. The CDR3 reads CASSPGTAPGELFF. The CDR3 DNA reads as TGTGCTAGCAGCCCAGGGACGGCCCCCGGGGAGCTGTTTTTT.

V and J are TRBV24-1 and TRBJ2-5; the match to TRBD2 covers 11 bases. V dropped 4 bases and J dropped 1; count of bases not matched to a gene: 7. The CDR3 extends over 17 amino acids. In germline, CDR1 is KGHDR, CDR2 SFDVKD. This chain's CDR3 is CATSELGTSGTQETQYF. The DNA for the CDR3 is TGTGCCACCAGTGAACTAGGGACTAGCGGAACCCAAGAGACCCAGTACTTC.

This clonotype was found many times. V gene TRBV7-9 combines with J gene TRBJ1-6; D not resolved. The CDR3 sequence is 12 residues long. The germline CDR1 and CDR2 sequences are SEHNR and FQNEAQ (reference sequence). With 5 bases removed from V and 7 bases from J, the gap between germline ends came to 6 bases. CDR3 sequence reads: CASSPDNSPLHF. The DNA for the CDR3 is TGTGCCAGCAGCCCGGACAATTCACCCCTCCACTTT. Looking up the rest from reference TRBV7-9 and TRBJ1-6 gives the full variable domain: DTGVSQNPRHKITKRGQNVTFRCDPISEHNRLYWYRQTLGQGPEFLTYFQNEAQLEKSRLLSDRFSAERPKGSFSTLEIQRTEQGDSAMYLCASSPDNSPLHFGNGTRLTVT.

The rearrangement uses TRBV28 and TRBJ2-3; no definite D call. Germline V gene data show CDR1 as MDHEN and CDR2 as SYDVKM. This CDR3 is built from 15 residues. Trimming removed 3 bases from V and 0 bases from J, with 10 bases in between. CDR3 DNA sequence: TGTGCCAGCAGTTTTTCGATTACTAGCACAGATACGCAGTATTTT. Its translation is CASSFSITSTDTQYF.

This clonotype was found many times. The rearrangement joins TRBV2 to TRBJ1-1; a possible D gene is TRBD1 (6 bases). The ends were cut back, 5 bases at V and 8 bases at J, with 12 bases in the middle. This CDR3 comprises 12 residues. Germline V lookup: CDR1 SNHLY, CDR2 FYNNEI. Here the CDR3 reads CASSRTENEAFF. CDR3 in DNA: TGTGCCAGCAGTAGGACAGAAAACGAAGCTTTCTTT.

In regard to this clonotype: A much larger clone lies a single base off, so this may be a read error. The chain joins TRBV6-2 or TRBV6-3 to TRBJ2-4; a possible D gene is TRBD2 (5 bases). Germline CDR1 MNHEY, CDR2 SVGEGT. The CDR3 extends over 16 amino acids. The CDR3 DNA follows: TGTACCAGCAGTGAAGCACTGGGAGTAGCCAAAAACATTCAGTACTTC. It encodes CTSSEALGVAKNIQYF.

V and J are TRBV29-1 and TRBJ2-7, with D unresolved. The V and J ends lost 1 base and 6 bases respectively, with 10 bases between them. There are 12 residues in the CDR3. Germline V lookup: CDR1 SQVTM, CDR2 ANQGSEA. CDR3 in amino acids: CSVEGQVGEQYF. In DNA form, the CDR3 reads TGCAGCGTTGAAGGGCAGGTTGGCGAGCAGTACTTC.

This clonotype showed up many times. The V call is TRBV12-3 or TRBV12-4, the J call TRBJ1-4, with D perhaps matching TRBD1 (5 bases). The length of the CDR3 is 14 residues. The V end was cut by 2 bases, the J end by 5 bases, with 9 bases between. CDR3 sequence reads: CASSLSGANEKLFF. CDR3 DNA sequence: TGTGCCAGCAGTTTATCTGGGGCAAATGAAAAACTGTTTTTT.

This clonotype was counted at least ten times. V is TRBV7-2 and J is TRBJ2-5; a weak D match, TRBD2 (6 bases). V was pared by 0 bases and J by 0 bases, with 11 bases between. Looked up from germline, CDR1 is SGHTA and CDR2 is FQGNSA. The CDR3 contains 16 residues. The DNA for the CDR3 is TGTGCCAGCAGCTTAGCTCAAGCTAGCGACCAAGAGACCCAGTACTTC. It codes for CASSLAQASDQETQYF.

A few counts support this clonotype. This chain links TRBV7-9 with TRBJ1-1, with D hard to call. V dropped 5 bases and J dropped 4 bases, with 14 bases sitting between them. This CDR3 is 14 amino acids long. In germline, CDR1 is SEHNR, CDR2 FQNEAQ (reference sequence). The CDR3 DNA sequence: TGTGCCAGCAGCGGCGGGGTTGGGAGCACTGAAGCTTTCTTT. Its translation is CASSGGVGSTEAFF.